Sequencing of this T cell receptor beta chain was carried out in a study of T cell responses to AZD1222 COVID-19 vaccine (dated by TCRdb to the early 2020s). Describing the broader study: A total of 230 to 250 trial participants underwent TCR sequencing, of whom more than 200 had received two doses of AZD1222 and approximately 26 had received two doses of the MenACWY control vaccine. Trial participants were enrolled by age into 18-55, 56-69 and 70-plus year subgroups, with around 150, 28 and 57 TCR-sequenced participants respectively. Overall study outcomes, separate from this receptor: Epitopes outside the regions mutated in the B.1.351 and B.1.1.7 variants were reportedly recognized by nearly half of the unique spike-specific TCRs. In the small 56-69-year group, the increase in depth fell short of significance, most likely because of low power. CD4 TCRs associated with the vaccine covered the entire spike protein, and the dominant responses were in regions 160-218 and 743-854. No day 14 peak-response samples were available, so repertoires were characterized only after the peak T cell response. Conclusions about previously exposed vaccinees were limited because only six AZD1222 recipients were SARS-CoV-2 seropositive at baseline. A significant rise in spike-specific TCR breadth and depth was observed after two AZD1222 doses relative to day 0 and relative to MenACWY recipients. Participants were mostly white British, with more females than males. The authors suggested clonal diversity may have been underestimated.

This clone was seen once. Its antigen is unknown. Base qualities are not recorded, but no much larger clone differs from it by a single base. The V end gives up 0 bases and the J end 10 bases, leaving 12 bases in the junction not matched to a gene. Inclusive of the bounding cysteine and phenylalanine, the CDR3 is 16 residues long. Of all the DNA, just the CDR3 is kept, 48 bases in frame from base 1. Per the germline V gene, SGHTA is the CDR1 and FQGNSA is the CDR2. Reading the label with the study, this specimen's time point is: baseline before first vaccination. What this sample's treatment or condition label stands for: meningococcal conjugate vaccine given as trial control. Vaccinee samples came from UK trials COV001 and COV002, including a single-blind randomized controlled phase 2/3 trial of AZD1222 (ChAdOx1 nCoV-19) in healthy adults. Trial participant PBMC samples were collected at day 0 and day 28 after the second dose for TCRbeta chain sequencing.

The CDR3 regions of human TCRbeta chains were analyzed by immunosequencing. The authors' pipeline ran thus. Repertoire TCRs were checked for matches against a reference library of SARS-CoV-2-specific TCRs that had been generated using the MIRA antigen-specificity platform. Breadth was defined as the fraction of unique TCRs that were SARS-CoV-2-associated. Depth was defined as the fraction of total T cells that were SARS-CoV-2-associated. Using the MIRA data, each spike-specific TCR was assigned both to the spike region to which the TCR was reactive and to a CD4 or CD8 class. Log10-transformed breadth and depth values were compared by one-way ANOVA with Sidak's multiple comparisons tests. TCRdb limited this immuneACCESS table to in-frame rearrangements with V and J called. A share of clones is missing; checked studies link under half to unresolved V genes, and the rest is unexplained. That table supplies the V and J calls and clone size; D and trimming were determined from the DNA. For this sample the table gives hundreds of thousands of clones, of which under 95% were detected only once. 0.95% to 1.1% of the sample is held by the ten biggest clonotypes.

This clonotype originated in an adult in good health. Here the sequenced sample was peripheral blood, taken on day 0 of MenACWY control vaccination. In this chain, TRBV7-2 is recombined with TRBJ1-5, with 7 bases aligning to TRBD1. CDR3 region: CASSLASGQLGGPQHF. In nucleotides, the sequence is TGTGCCAGCAGCTTAGCTTCGGGACAGCTCGGGGGCCCCCAGCATTTT.